This entry features one T cell receptor beta chain sequence. Its target is not known. V lost 5 bases to trimming and J lost 6 bases, with 21 bases between them. Germline V lookup: CDR1 SGHAT, CDR2 FQNNGV. This CDR3 contains 16 residues. The entry originates in a study of T cells in localized non-small cell lung cancer. Study conclusions and caveats: Appearances in adjacent lung were noted for a median about 50 of the top 100 tumor clones. Among the tissues sampled, uninvolved adjacent lung had the highest T cell clonality, above tumor. As only one tumor region underwent sequencing, heterogeneity remains possible.

Using immunoSEQ multiplex PCR, the repertoire was profiled, and TCRdb retains in-frame clones only, with some absent. The top ten hold 8% to 10% of the sample, which has fewer than 100,000 clones, 75% to 85% seen once. The sample consisted of peripheral blood, taken before any cancer treatment. This clonotype was obtained from a female donor at least 60 years old with stage I lung adenocarcinoma. The chain carries TRBV11-2 and TRBJ2-3; maybe TRBD2 (6 bases). The DNA of the CDR3 is TGTGCCAGCAGCCTCACGGGCCTCATCGCGGGGGATACGCAGTATTTT. Its translation: CASSLTGLIAGDTQYF. The whole variable domain, filled in from reference TRBV11-2 and TRBJ2-3, reads EAGVAQSPRYKIIEKRQSVAFWCNPISGHATLYWYQQILGQGPKLLIQFQNNGVVDDSQLPKDRFSAERLKGVDSTLKIQPAKLEDSAVYLCASSLTGLIAGDTQYFGPGTRLTVL.